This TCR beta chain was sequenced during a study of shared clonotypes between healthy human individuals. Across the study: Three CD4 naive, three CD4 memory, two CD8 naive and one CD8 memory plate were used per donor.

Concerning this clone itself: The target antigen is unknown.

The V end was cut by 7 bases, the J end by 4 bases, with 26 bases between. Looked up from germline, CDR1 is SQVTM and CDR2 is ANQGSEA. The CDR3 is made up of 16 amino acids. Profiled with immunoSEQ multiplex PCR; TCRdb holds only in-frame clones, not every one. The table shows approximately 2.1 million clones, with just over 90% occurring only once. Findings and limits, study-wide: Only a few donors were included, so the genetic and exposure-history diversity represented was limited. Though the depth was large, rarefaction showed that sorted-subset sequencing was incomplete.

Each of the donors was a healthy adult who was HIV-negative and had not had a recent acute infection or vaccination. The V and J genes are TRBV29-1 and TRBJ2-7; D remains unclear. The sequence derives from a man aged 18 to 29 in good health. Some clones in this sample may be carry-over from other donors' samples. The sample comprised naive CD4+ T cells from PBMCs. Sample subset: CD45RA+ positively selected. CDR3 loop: CSGVNSYGFFGYEQYF. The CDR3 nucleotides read TGCAGCGGTGTAAATAGCTATGGGTTTTTCGGGTACGAGCAGTACTTC.